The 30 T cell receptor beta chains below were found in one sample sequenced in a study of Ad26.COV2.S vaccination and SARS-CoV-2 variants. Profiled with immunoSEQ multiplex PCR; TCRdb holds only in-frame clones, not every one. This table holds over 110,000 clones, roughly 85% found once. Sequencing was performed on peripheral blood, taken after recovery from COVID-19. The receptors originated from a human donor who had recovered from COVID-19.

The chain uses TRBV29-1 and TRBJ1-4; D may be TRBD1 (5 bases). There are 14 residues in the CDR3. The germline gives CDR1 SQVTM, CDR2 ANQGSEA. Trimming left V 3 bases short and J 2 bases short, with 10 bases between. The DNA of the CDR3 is TGCAGCGTTGACAGACAGTCGACTAATGAAAAACTGTTTTTT. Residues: CSVDRQSTNEKLFF.

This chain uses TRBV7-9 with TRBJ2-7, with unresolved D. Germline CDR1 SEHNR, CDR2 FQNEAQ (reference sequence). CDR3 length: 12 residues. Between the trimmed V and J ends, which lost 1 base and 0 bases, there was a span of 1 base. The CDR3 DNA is TGTGCCAGCAGCTTAGTCTCCTACGAGCAGTACTTC. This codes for CASSLVSYEQYF.

The CDR3 region has the DNA TGTGCCAGCAGTGAAGCCCGGGTGGGTGCTGAAGCTTTCTTT. Protein sequence: CASSEARVGAEAFF. The rearrangement uses TRBV6-1 and TRBJ1-1; D is unresolved. The length of the CDR3 is 14 residues. Germline loops: CDR1 MNHNS, CDR2 SASEGT. Trimming stripped 0 bases from V and 6 bases from J, with 11 bases between.

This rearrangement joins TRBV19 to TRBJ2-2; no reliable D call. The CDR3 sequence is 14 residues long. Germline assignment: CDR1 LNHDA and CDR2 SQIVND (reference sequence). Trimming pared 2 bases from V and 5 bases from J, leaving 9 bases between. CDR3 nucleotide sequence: TGTGCCAGTAGTATATCGAGGATAACCGGGGAGCTGTTTTTT. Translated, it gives CASSISRITGELFF.

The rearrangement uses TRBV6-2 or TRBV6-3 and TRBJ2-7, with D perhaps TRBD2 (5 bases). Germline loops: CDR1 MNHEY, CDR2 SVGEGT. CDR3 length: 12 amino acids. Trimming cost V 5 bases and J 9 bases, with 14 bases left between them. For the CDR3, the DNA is TGTGCCAGCAGTCCGACCGGACTCGTGCAGTACTTC. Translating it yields CASSPTGLVQYF.

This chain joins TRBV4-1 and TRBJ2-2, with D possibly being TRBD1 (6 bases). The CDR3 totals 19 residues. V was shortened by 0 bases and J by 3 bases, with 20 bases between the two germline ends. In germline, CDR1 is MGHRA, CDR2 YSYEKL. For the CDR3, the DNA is TGCGCCAGCAGCCAAGACGAAACAGGGCGGTTCAGGTACACCGGGGAGCTGTTTTTT. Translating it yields CASSQDETGRFRYTGELFF.

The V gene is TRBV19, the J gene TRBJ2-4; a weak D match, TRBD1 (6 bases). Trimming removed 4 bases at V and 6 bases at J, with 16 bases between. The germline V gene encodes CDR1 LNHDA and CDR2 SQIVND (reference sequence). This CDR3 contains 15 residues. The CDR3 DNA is TGTGCCAGTAGTAGGGGTCAGGGGCGCTTAAACATTCAGTACTTC. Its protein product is CASSRGQGRLNIQYF.

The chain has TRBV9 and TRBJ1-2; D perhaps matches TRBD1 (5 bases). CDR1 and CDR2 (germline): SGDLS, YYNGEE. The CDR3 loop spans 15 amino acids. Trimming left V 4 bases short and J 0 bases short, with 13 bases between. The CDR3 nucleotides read TGTGCCAGCAGCACTCGGGACGGAGCTAACTATGGCTACACCTTC. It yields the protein CASSTRDGANYGYTF.

The CDR3: CASSLEPGQWTSPLHF. CDR3 bases: TGTGCCAGCAGCTTGGAGCCGGGACAGTGGACTTCACCCCTCCACTTT. The chain couples TRBV5-8 to TRBJ1-6, with TRBD1 identical over 7 bases. Germline CDR1 and CDR2: SGHTS and YDEGEE. The CDR3 sequence is 16 residues long. Trimming at V came to 0 bases and at J to 9 bases, leaving 9 bases not matched to a gene.

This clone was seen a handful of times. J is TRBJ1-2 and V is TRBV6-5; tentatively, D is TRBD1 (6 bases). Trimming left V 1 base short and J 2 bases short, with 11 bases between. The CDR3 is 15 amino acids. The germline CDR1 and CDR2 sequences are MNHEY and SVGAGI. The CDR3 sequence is CASSYLQGRNYGYTF. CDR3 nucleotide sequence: TGTGCCAGCAGTTACTTACAGGGTCGGAACTATGGCTACACCTTC.

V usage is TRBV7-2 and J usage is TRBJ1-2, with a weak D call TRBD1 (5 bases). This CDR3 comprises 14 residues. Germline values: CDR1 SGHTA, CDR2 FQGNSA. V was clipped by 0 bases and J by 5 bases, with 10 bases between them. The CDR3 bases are TGTGCCAGCAGCTTAGCGGGTGCAGGGTATGGCTACACCTTC. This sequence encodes CASSLAGAGYGYTF. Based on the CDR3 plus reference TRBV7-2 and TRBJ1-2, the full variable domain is GAGVSQSPSNKVTEKGKDVELRCDPISGHTALYWYRQSLGQGLEFLIYFQGNSAPDKSGLPSDRFSAERTGGSVSTLTIQRTQQEDSAVYLCASSLAGAGYGYTFGSGTRLTVV.

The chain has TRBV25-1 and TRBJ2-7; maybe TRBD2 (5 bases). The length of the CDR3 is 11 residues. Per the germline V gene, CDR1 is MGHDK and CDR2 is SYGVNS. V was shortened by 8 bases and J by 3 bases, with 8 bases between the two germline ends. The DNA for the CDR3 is TGTGCCAGCGCTGGAGGCTACGAGCAGTACTTC. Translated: CASAGGYEQYF.

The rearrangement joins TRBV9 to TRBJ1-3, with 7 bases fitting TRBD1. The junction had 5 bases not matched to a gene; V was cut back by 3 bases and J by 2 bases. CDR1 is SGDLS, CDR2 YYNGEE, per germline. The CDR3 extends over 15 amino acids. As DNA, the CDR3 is TGTGCCAGCAGCGCGAGGGGGCGACCTGGAAACACCATATATTTT. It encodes CASSARGRPGNTIYF.

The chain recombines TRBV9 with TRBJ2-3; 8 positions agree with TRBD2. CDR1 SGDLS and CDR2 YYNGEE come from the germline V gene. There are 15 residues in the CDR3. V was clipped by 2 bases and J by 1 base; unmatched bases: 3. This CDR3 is CASSVSGGRTDTQYF. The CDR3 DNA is TGTGCCAGCAGCGTCAGCGGGGGCCGCACAGATACGCAGTATTTT.

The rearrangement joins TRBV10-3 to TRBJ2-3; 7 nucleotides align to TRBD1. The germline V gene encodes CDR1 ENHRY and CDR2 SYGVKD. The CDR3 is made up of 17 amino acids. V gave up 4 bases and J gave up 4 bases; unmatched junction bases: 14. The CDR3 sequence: CAISVYRGWILADTQYF. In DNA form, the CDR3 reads TGTGCCATCAGTGTCTACAGGGGCTGGATCTTGGCAGATACGCAGTATTTT.

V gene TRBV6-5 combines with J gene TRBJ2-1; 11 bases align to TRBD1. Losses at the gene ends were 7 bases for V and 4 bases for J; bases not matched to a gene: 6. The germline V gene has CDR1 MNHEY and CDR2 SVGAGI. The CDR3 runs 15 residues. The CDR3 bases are TGTGCCAGCACCTTAGGGACAGGGGGTTACAATGAGCAGTTCTTC. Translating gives CASTLGTGGYNEQFF.

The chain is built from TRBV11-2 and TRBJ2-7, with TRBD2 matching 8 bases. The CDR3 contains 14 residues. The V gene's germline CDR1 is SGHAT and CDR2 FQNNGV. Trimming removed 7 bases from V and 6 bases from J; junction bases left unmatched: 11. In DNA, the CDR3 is TGTGCCAGCAAGCCGGCGGGGGGACCCTCCGAGCAGTACTTC. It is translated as CASKPAGGPSEQYF.

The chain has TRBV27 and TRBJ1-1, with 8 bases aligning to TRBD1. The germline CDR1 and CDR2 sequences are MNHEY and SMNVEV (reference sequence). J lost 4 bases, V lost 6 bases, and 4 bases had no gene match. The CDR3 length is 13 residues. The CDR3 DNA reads TGTGCCAGCAGCCGACAGGGGAGCACTGAAGCTTTCTTT. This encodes CASSRQGSTEAFF.

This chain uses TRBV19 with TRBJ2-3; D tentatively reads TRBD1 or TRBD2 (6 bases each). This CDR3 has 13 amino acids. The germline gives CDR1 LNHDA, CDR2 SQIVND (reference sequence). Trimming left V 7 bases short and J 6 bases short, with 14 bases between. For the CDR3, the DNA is TGTGCCAGTACCCTCGGGGGCGCGGATACGCAGTATTTT. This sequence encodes CASTLGGADTQYF.

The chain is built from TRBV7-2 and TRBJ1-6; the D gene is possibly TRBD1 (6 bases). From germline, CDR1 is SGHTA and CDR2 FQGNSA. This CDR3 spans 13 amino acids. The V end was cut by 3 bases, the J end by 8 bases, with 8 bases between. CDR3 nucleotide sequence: TGTGCCAGCAGCTTGAGGGGGTATTCACCCCTCCACTTT. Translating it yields CASSLRGYSPLHF.

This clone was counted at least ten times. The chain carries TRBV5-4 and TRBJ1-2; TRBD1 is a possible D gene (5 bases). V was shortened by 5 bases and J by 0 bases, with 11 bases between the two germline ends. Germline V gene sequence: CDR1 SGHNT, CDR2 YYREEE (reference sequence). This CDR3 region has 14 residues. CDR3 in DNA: TGTGCCAGCAGACCGGACACCTCTAACTATGGCTACACCTTC. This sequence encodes CASRPDTSNYGYTF.

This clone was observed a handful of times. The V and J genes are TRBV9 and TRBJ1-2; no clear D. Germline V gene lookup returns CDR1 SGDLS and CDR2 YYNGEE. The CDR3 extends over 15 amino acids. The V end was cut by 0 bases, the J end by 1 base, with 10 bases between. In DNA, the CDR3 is TGTGCCAGCAGCGTAGGCCGGGGTGGTAACTATGGCTACACCTTC. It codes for CASSVGRGGNYGYTF.

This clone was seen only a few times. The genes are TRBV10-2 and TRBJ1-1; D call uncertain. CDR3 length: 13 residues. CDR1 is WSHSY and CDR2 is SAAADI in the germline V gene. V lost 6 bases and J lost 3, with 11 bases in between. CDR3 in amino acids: CASSLDGYTEAFF. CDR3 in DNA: TGCGCCAGCAGCTTGGACGGCTACACTGAAGCTTTCTTT.

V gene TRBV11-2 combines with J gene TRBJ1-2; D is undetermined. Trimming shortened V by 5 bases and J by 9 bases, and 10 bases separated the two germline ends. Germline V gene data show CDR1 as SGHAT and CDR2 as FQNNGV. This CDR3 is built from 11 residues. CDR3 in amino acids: CASSLGPRYTF. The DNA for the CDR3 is TGTGCCAGCAGCCTAGGACCCCGCTACACCTTC.

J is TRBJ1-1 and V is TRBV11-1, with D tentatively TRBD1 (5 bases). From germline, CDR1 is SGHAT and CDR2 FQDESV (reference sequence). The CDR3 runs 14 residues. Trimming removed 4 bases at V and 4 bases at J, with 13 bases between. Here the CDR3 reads CASSSQDSFTEAFF. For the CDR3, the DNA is TGTGCCAGCAGCTCACAAGACAGCTTCACTGAAGCTTTCTTT.

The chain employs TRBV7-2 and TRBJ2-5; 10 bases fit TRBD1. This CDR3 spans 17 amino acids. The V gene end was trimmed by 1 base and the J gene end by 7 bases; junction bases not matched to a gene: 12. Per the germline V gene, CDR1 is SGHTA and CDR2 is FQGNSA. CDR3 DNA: TGTGCCAGCAGCTTAGGTCGTGTAGGGACAGGGGATGGGACCCAGTACTTC. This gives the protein CASSLGRVGTGDGTQYF. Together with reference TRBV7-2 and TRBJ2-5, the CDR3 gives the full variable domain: GAGVSQSPSNKVTEKGKDVELRCDPISGHTALYWYRQSLGQGLEFLIYFQGNSAPDKSGLPSDRFSAERTGGSVSTLTIQRTQQEDSAVYLCASSLGRVGTGDGTQYFGPGTRLLVL.

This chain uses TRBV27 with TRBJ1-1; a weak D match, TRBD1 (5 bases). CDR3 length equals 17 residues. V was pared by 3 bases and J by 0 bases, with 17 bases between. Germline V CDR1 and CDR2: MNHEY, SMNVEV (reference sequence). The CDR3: CASSLRGKGYVNTEAFF. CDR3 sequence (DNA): TGTGCCAGCAGTTTGAGGGGAAAGGGTTATGTGAACACTGAAGCTTTCTTT.

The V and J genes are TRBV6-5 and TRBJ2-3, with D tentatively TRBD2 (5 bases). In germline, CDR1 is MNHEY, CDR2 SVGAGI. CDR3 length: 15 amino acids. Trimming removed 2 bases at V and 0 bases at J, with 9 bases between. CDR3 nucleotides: TGTGCCAGCAGTTACGGCGGACTTAGCACAGATACGCAGTATTTT. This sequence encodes CASSYGGLSTDTQYF.

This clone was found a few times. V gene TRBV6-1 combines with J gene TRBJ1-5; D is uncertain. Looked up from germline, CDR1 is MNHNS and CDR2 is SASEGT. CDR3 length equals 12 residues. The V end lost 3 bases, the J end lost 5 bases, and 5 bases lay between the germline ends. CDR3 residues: CASSDGDQPQHF. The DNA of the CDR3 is TGTGCCAGCAGTGACGGGGATCAGCCCCAGCATTTT.

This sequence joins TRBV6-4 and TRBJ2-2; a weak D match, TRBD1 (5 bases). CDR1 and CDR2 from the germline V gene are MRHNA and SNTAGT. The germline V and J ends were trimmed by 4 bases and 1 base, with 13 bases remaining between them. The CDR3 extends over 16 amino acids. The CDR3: CASSAGLRMNTGELFF. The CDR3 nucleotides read TGTGCCAGCAGTGCAGGGTTGAGGATGAACACCGGGGAGCTGTTTTTT.